This T cell receptor (beta chain) was captured by sequencing in a study of CD8 T cells in Susac syndrome. Study in general: The sequenced Susac syndrome patients comprised more than 5 with active disease and fewer than ten in remission.

CDR1 SEHNR and CDR2 FQNEAQ come from the germline V gene (reference sequence). The length of the CDR3 is 15 residues. Germline trimming cut 5 bases from V and 6 bases from J; bases unmatched to any gene: 10. In this sample, this clonotype turned up once. cDNA came from around 0.5 to 1 ug RNA primed by random hexamers. TCRdb re-analysed the immunoSEQ multiplex PCR reads in MiXCR, keeping a single row per CDR3 protein. The table includes about 180,000 distinct CDR3 sequences, roughly 94% detected once. The source material was CD4+ T cells from PBMCs. The V gene is TRBV7-9, the J gene TRBJ1-1; 9 nucleotides agree with TRBD1. The receptor was isolated from a human donor with Susac syndrome. This CDR3 reads CASSPQTGGFAEAFF. CDR3 coding DNA: TGTGCCAGCAGCCCGCAGACAGGGGGGTTTGCTGAAGCTTTCTTT.